A single sample is the source of the 2 T cell receptor beta chains below, sequenced in a study of T-cell memory formation after mild COVID-19. TCRdb passed the 5' RACE reads through MiXCR, listing each CDR3 protein once. The table shows about 470,000 distinct CDR3 sequences, with 18% occurring only once. The sample consisted of PBMCs or a T cell subset sorted from them (not recorded which). The receptors were gathered from an adult woman who had mild COVID-19 (a few samples of this study predate the infection). Cell type and time point are not known.

V and J are TRBV7-2 and TRBJ1-2, with D possibly TRBD1 on 6 matching bases. CDR3 size: 16 residues. The germline gives CDR1 SGHTA, CDR2 FQGNSA. V was trimmed by 5 bases and J by 0 bases, leaving 16 bases between them. In DNA, the CDR3 is TGTGCCAGCAGCCCAAGGGGACACTTAGCTAACTATGGCTACACCTTC. Protein sequence: CASSPRGHLANYGYTF.

The chain uses TRBV10-3 and TRBJ2-5; TRBD2 aligns across 12 bases. The CDR3 is made up of 16 amino acids. Germline CDR1 reads ENHRY; CDR2 reads SYGVKD. The V and J ends lost 6 bases and 5 bases, in that order; junction bases with no gene match: 10. Here the CDR3 DNA reads TGTGCCATCAGCCCACGACTAGCGGGAGTGGGCGAGACCCAGTACTTC. Translating gives CAISPRLAGVGETQYF.